This entry concerns a single T cell receptor (beta chain). The data stem from a study of human T cells and chemical hapten exposure. As for the study in general: Women made up most patients, who had alopecia areata, totalis or universalis. Variation in per-sample TCR yields came mainly from small pooled library volume differences.

One entry per CDR3 protein, called by TCRdb with MiXCR from the RACE reads. Here the sample spans fewer than 45,000 distinct CDR3 sequences, around a tenth being singletons. Time point specified: pre-sensitization, week 0. The sample's treatment: therapeutic diphenylcyclopropenone sensitization with weekly scalp DPC. Total RNA was isolated from unfractionated whole blood. Sample donors consisted of patients with alopecia, aged 18 to 70 years, who were suitable for DPC. The V end was cut by 4 bases, the J end by 1 base, with 9 bases between. The CDR3 length is 14 residues. Germline values: CDR1 MGHRA, CDR2 YSYEKL.

The sequence came from a man in his fifties or sixties with alopecia areata. Some clones in this sample may be carry-over from other donors' samples. This rearrangement joins TRBV4-1 to TRBJ2-3; no clear D gene. This specimen consisted of whole blood, obtained in connection with sensitization to the hapten diphenylcyclopropenone (DPC). CDR3 protein: CASSPLPRTDTQYF. CDR3 DNA: TGCGCCAGCAGCCCCCTTCCCCGCACAGATACGCAGTATTTT.